This TCR beta chain was captured by sequencing in a study of CXCR3-negative and CXCR3-positive naive CD8 T cells. Background on the study: Roughly 1.5 +/- 0.3 million TRB reads came from each library, giving around 130 million in total.

There are 13 residues in the CDR3. The germline V gene encodes CDR1 SGHTA and CDR2 FQGNSA. Cells classed as naive CD8+ T cells were CD45RO-CCR7+CD27+CD95-. Note on this clonotype: Its antigen is unidentified.

Study-level findings and limits: A higher hydrophobicity marked the TRB CDR3s of CXCR3-positive naive cells versus CXCR3-negative naive cells. Similar TRBV-TRBJ usage was seen in naive cells (both CXCR3-negative and CXCR3-positive), but memory cells differed.

Through 5' RACE with UMI labels, the TRB cDNA libraries were prepared. Reprocessing the 5' RACE reads, TCRdb reports a single entry for every CDR3 protein and omits DNA. Its listing shows 85,000 to 120,000 distinct CDR3 sequences. The sequence was collected from a human donor in good health. Some clones in this sample may be carry-over from other donors' samples. Sequences were obtained from naive CXCR3+ CD8+ T cells from blood. Subset here: CD45RO-CCR7+CD27+CD95- naive CD8+ T cells expressing CXCR3 (TNR3+). The rearrangement links TRBV7-2 to TRBJ2-2. This CDR3 is CASSYTYSGELFF.